One and the same sample provided the 9 T cell receptor beta chains below, sequenced in a study of blood T cells in healthy people across ages. Next came a second PCR, run for about 7 to 12 cycles, which used a sample-barcoded 5' primer along with a J-beta primer mix. TCRdb processed the 5' RACE reads anew with MiXCR; each CDR3 protein has one entry. The sample includes a few hundred thousand distinct CDR3 sequences, 25% to 30% seen only once; the top ten take about 18%. The specimen sequenced was blood. Receptor source: an older woman in good health.

This clonotype was counted between two and nine times. The chain links TRBV20-1 to TRBJ1-2; no firm D call. The germline gives CDR1 DFQATT, CDR2 SNEGSKA (reference sequence). This CDR3 region has 14 residues. V lost 0 bases and J 0 bases, leaving 8 bases between the germline ends. The CDR3 loop is CSAREGSTNYGYTF. In DNA form, the CDR3 reads TGCAGTGCTAGAGAGGGCAGTACTAACTATGGCTACACCTTC.

The chain couples TRBV20-1 to TRBJ2-5; a possible D gene is TRBD2 (6 bases). The V and J ends lost 3 bases and 10 bases respectively, with 15 bases between them. Germline V gives CDR1 DFQATT, CDR2 SNEGSKA (reference sequence). This CDR3 spans 12 amino acids. The CDR3 loop is CSASRDLGDQYF. In DNA, the CDR3 is TGCAGTGCTAGTCGGGACTTGGGGGACCAGTACTTC.

This clonotype was seen a few times. The rearrangement links TRBV25-1 to TRBJ2-1, with no clear D. Germline loops: CDR1 MGHDK, CDR2 SYGVNS. With 4 bases removed from V and 13 bases from J, the gap between germline ends came to 8 bases. The CDR3 runs to 10 residues. The CDR3 DNA follows: TGTGCCAGCAGTGCTCAGGACCAGTTCTTC. Encoded protein: CASSAQDQFF.

The J gene is TRBJ2-7, the V gene TRBV20-1, with D perhaps matching TRBD2 (6 bases). CDR1 and CDR2 (germline): DFQATT, SNEGSKA (reference sequence). V lost 6 bases and J lost 0, with 15 bases in between. The CDR3 spans 14 residues. CDR3 in amino acids: CSAGRDSGSYEQYF. CDR3 nucleotide sequence: TGCAGTGCAGGCCGGGACTCCGGCTCCTACGAGCAGTACTTC.

The CDR3 loop reads CASGLVNPLGQGKAEAFF. The CDR3 DNA is TGTGCTAGTGGTTTGGTCAACCCTCTGGGACAGGGGAAAGCTGAAGCTTTCTTT. The V and J genes are TRBV12-5 and TRBJ1-1; 10 nucleotides agree with TRBD1. The CDR3 is 18 amino acids. Germline CDR1 LGHNT, CDR2 FRNRAP. V was clipped by 0 bases and J by 6 bases; unmatched bases: 13.

A few counts support this clonotype. V gene TRBV3-1 combines with J gene TRBJ1-1; D is possibly TRBD1 (6 bases). CDR1 is LGHDT and CDR2 is YNNKEL in the germline V gene (reference sequence). The CDR3 spans 13 residues. Trimming left V 4 bases short and J 5 bases short, with 11 bases between. CDR3 DNA: TGTGCCAGCAGCCTCAGGGGTTTAACTGAAGCTTTCTTT. Residues: CASSLRGLTEAFF.

The chain has TRBV24-1 and TRBJ2-2; D is perhaps TRBD2 (6 bases). CDR1 KGHDR and CDR2 SFDVKD come from the germline V gene. The germline V and J ends were trimmed by 0 bases and 7 bases, with 11 bases remaining between them. The CDR3 sequence is 15 residues long. The chain's CDR3 is CATSDLTQGLGELFF. CDR3 nucleotide sequence: TGTGCCACCAGTGATTTGACTCAGGGACTCGGGGAGCTGTTTTTT.

There are a few counts of this clonotype. The V call is TRBV20-1, the J call TRBJ2-1, with 12 bases identical to TRBD2. The J segment lost 8 bases and the V segment lost 2 bases, leaving 10 bases of the junction unmatched. The CDR3 loop spans 16 amino acids. CDR1 and CDR2 (germline): DFQATT, SNEGSKA (reference sequence). CDR3 protein: CSARNLVTSGGDEQFF. In nucleotides, the CDR3 is TGCAGTGCTAGAAATTTAGTGACTAGCGGGGGAGATGAGCAGTTCTTC.

This chain joins TRBV27 and TRBJ2-7, with 8 bases lining up with TRBD1. This CDR3 is built from 13 residues. Per the germline V gene, CDR1 is MNHEY and CDR2 is SMNVEV (reference sequence). After removal of 6 bases from V and 6 bases from J, the junction contained 7 bases not matched to a gene. This chain's CDR3 is CASRGTGPTEQYF. CDR3 DNA: TGTGCCAGCAGAGGGACAGGCCCCACCGAGCAGTACTTC.